One sample yielded the 10 T cell receptor beta chains listed below, sequenced in a study of T cells in pancreatic ductal adenocarcinoma. Selected pancreatic ductal adenocarcinoma patients had undergone surgery without neoadjuvant therapy. Generated by immunoSEQ multiplex PCR, the TCRdb table keeps only in-frame clones and is missing some. Of roughly 8,700 clones detected, roughly nine tenths appear once; the ten largest clones hold about 3%. Sequences were obtained from PBMCs. The source of these receptors is a human donor with pancreatic ductal adenocarcinoma.

The chain combines TRBV9 with TRBJ2-7; a possible D gene is TRBD2 (5 bases). V lost 4 bases to trimming and J lost 5 bases, with 13 bases between them. Germline CDR1 reads SGDLS; CDR2 reads YYNGEE. The CDR3 consists of 13 residues. The CDR3 region has the DNA TGTGCCAGCAGCCCCCCAACCGGGGACGAGCAGTACTTC. This sequence encodes CASSPPTGDEQYF. The entire variable domain, with the rest obtained from reference TRBV9 and TRBJ2-7, is as follows: DSGVTQTPKHLITATGQRVTLRCSPRSGDLSVYWYQQSLDQGLQFLIQYYNGEERAKGNILERFSAQQFPDLHSELNLSSLELGDSALYFCASSPPTGDEQYFGPGTRLTVT.

The chain carries TRBV6-5 and TRBJ2-7; D remains ambiguous. With 0 bases removed from V and 0 bases from J, the gap between germline ends came to 9 bases. CDR3 length: 15 amino acids. The germline V gene has CDR1 MNHEY and CDR2 SVGAGI. The CDR3: CASSYSATSSYEQYF. DNA for the CDR3: TGTGCCAGCAGTTACTCCGCAACGAGCTCCTACGAGCAGTACTTC.

The rearrangement joins TRBV9 to TRBJ2-1, with 12 bases fitting TRBD2. The CDR3 length is 15 residues. CDR1 and CDR2 (germline): SGDLS, YYNGEE. Germline trimming cut 3 bases from V and 6 bases from J; bases unmatched to any gene: 4. For the CDR3, the DNA is TGTGCCAGCAGCGAGACTAGCGGGAGAATCAATGAGCAGTTCTTC. Translation gives CASSETSGRINEQFF. The full variable domain, completed using reference TRBV9 and TRBJ2-1, is DSGVTQTPKHLITATGQRVTLRCSPRSGDLSVYWYQQSLDQGLQFLIQYYNGEERAKGNILERFSAQQFPDLHSELNLSSLELGDSALYFCASSETSGRINEQFFGPGTRLTVL.

The chain combines TRBV6-5 with TRBJ1-1; tentatively, D is TRBD1 (5 bases). The V gene's germline CDR1 is MNHEY and CDR2 SVGAGI. Trimming removed 2 bases at V and 5 bases at J, with 15 bases between. This CDR3 contains 15 residues. This CDR3 is CASSYVTGGETEAFF. Here the CDR3 DNA reads TGTGCCAGCAGTTACGTTACGGGGGGAGAGACTGAAGCTTTCTTT.

This chain links TRBV19 with TRBJ2-7; 7 bases are a match to TRBD1. CDR1 is LNHDA, CDR2 SQIVND, per germline (reference sequence). The CDR3 is made up of 14 amino acids. J lost 4 bases, V lost 6 bases, and 9 bases had no gene match. The CDR3 here is CASRRQGGRYEQYF. CDR3 bases: TGTGCCAGTAGGAGACAGGGTGGTAGGTACGAGCAGTACTTC.

The chain carries TRBV27 and TRBJ1-2; a possible D gene is TRBD1 (5 bases). The V end was cut by 5 bases, the J end by 4 bases, with 11 bases between. In germline, CDR1 is MNHEY, CDR2 SMNVEV (reference sequence). There are 13 residues in the CDR3. The CDR3 here is CASSPGRGYGYTF. The CDR3 coding sequence is TGTGCCAGCAGTCCTGGGAGGGGCTATGGCTACACCTTC.

There are a few counts of this clone. V and J are TRBV2 and TRBJ1-2; TRBD1 agrees at 8 bases. The CDR3 covers 13 residues. Germline CDR1 and CDR2: SNHLY and FYNNEI. With 0 bases clipped from V and 6 bases from J, the junction kept 0 bases outside the gene matches. DNA of the CDR3: TGTGCCAGCAGTGAAGCCAGGGGGCATGGCTACACCTTC. Protein product: CASSEARGHGYTF.

The CDR3, as DNA: TGTGCCAGCAGCAGGACACTTTCTTTTGCTAACTATGGCTACACCTTC. It is translated as CASSRTLSFANYGYTF. This sequence joins TRBV21-1 and TRBJ1-2; the listed D gene, TRBD1, was not tested against the DNA. TRBV21-1 is a pseudogene locus. The CDR3 length is 16 residues.

The sample holds a few counts of this clone. The chain uses TRBV2 and TRBJ2-5; 7 bases align to TRBD1. Germline values: CDR1 SNHLY, CDR2 FYNNEI. Trimming removed 4 bases from V and 2 bases from J; junction bases left unmatched: 4. The CDR3 runs 14 residues. This chain's CDR3 is CASSVGTAQETQYF. Written as DNA, the CDR3 is TGTGCCAGCAGTGTTGGGACAGCACAAGAGACCCAGTACTTC. The full variable domain, in which reference TRBV2 and TRBJ2-5 provide the parts outside the CDR3, is EPEVTQTPSHQVTQMGQEVILRCVPISNHLYFYWYRQILGQKVEFLVSFYNNEISEKSEIFDDQFSVERPDGSNFTLKIRSTKLEDSAMYFCASSVGTAQETQYFGPGTRLLVL.

In this sample, this clone turned up a few times. The chain carries TRBV5-4 and TRBJ2-7, with 7 bases matching TRBD2. The CDR3 runs 16 residues. Trimming removed 4 bases from V and 2 bases from J; junction bases left unmatched: 12. Germline-derived CDR1 and CDR2 are SGHNT and YYREEE (reference sequence). The chain's CDR3 is CASSLSSGGGAYEQYF. As DNA, the CDR3 is TGTGCCAGCAGCCTCTCCTCGGGCGGGGGAGCCTACGAGCAGTACTTC.